This T cell receptor (beta chain) was observed in a study of blood T cells in healthy people across ages. Study outcomes and limitations: Among long-lived donors, naive CD4+ cells were more numerous and diversity higher than in aged donors.

Looked up from germline, CDR1 is SQVTM and CDR2 is ANQGSEA. V was cut by 6 bases and J by 2 bases, with 18 bases left in between. The CDR3 length is 15 residues. This clonotype has at least ten counts. As yet, its antigen is unknown. A second PCR, run for 7 to 11 cycles, used a sample-barcoded 5' primer plus a J-beta primer mix. TCRdb recomputed calls from the 5' RACE reads with MiXCR, one row per CDR3 protein. The profile shows hundreds of thousands of distinct CDR3 sequences, 45% to 50% of them singletons. This chain uses TRBV29-1 with TRBJ2-3, with D hard to call. The sequence derives from a woman aged 60-75 years in good health. The sequencing sample was made of blood. CDR3 bases: TGCAGCGTGCTCGGTGGTCTCCTCTCCACAGATACGCAGTATTTT. Translated, it gives CSVLGGLLSTDTQYF.